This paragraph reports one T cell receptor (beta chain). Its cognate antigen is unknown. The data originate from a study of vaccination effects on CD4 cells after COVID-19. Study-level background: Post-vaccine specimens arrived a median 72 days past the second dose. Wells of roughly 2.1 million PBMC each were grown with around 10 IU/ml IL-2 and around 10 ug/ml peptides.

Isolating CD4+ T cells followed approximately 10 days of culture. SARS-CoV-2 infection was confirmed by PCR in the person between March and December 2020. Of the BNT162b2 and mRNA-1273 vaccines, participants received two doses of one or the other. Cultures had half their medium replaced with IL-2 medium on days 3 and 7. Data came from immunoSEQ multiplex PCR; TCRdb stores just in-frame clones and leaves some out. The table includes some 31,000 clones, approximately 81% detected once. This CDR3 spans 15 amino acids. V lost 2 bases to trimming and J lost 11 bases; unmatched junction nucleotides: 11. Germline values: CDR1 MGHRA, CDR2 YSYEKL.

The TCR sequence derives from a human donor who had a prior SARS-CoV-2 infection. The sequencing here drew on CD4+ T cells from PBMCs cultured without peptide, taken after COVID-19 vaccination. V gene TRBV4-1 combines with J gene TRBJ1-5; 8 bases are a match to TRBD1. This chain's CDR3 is CASSQFLTGEGSQHF. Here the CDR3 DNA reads TGCGCCAGCAGCCAATTTTTGACAGGGGAGGGGTCCCAGCATTTT.